These 9 T cell receptor beta chains were sequenced from one sample in a study of blood T cell repertoires in COVID-19. Profiled with immunoSEQ multiplex PCR; TCRdb holds only in-frame clones, not every one. The table lists some 250,000 clones, approximately 90% of them singletons. The sample was PBMCs or T cells enriched from blood (not recorded which). These receptors all come from a woman in her 40s with acute COVID-19.

V and J are TRBV2 and TRBJ1-1; tentatively, D is TRBD1 (6 bases). Germline CDR1 is SNHLY and CDR2 is FYNNEI. V was trimmed by 4 bases and J by 2 bases, leaving 11 bases between them. The CDR3 sequence is 14 residues long. The CDR3: CASSVRGGNTEAFF. CDR3 nucleotide sequence: TGTGCCAGCAGTGTAAGGGGGGGCAACACTGAAGCTTTCTTT.

This sequence joins TRBV6-5 and TRBJ1-1, with a weak D call TRBD1 (6 bases). The CDR3 is made up of 14 amino acids. From germline, CDR1 is MNHEY and CDR2 SVGAGI. With 5 bases removed from V and 1 base from J, the gap between germline ends came to 11 bases. CDR3 residues: CASSQGQPNTEAFF. In DNA, the CDR3 is TGTGCCAGCAGTCAGGGACAACCGAACACTGAAGCTTTCTTT.

The rearrangement joins TRBV11-2 to TRBJ2-1; 8 bases fit TRBD2. Trimming took 1 base from V and 7 from J; bases not matched to a gene: 9. Germline CDR1 is SGHAT and CDR2 is FQNNGV. CDR3 length: 16 amino acids. CDR3 nucleotide sequence: TGTGCCAGCAGCTTAGGCTCGGGAGGGCCGGGGAATGAGCAGTTCTTC. Translating gives CASSLGSGGPGNEQFF. Based on the CDR3 plus reference TRBV11-2 and TRBJ2-1, the full variable domain is EAGVAQSPRYKIIEKRQSVAFWCNPISGHATLYWYQQILGQGPKLLIQFQNNGVVDDSQLPKDRFSAERLKGVDSTLKIQPAKLEDSAVYLCASSLGSGGPGNEQFFGPGTRLTVL.

This rearrangement joins TRBV5-1 to TRBJ2-3, with D perhaps TRBD2 (6 bases). Trimming cost V 0 bases and J 0 bases, with 14 bases left between them. The germline CDR1 and CDR2 sequences are SGHRS and YFSETQ. This CDR3 is built from 17 residues. The CDR3 sequence: CASSLGVGGFSTDTQYF. CDR3 DNA sequence: TGCGCCAGCAGCTTGGGAGTAGGAGGGTTTAGCACAGATACGCAGTATTTT.

This clone was observed once. The rearrangement links TRBV28 to TRBJ1-2; 9 bases are shared with TRBD1. Germline CDR1 and CDR2: MDHEN and SYDVKM. CDR3 length: 16 amino acids. V shed 4 bases and J 4 bases; nucleotides not matched to a gene: 10. DNA of the CDR3: TGTGCCAGCAGTTCCACCGGGACAGGGCGCCCCTATGGCTACACCTTC. Translating it yields CASSSTGTGRPYGYTF.

The rearrangement joins TRBV3-1 (or the pseudogene TRBV3-2) to TRBJ1-3, with D unresolved. Germline V gene sequence: CDR1 LGHDT, CDR2 YNNKEL (reference sequence). CDR3 length: 13 residues. V was pared by 5 bases and J by 8 bases, with 13 bases between. Here the CDR3 reads CASSTRVWDTIYF. The CDR3 bases are TGTGCCAGCAGCACCCGGGTCTGGGACACCATATATTTT.

The chain carries TRBV5-4 and TRBJ1-4; TRBD1 aligns across 10 bases. Germline V lookup: CDR1 SGHNT, CDR2 YYREEE (reference sequence). The CDR3 extends over 13 amino acids. With V trimmed by 4 bases and J by 13 bases, 7 bases remained unmatched. Here the CDR3 DNA reads TGTGCCAGCAGCGCATCGACAGGGGGCGGACTGTTTTTT. This codes for CASSASTGGGLFF.

This chain uses TRBV11-2 with TRBJ2-5; 10 positions agree with TRBD2. CDR3 length equals 13 residues. The J segment lost 7 bases and the V segment lost 5 bases, leaving 4 bases of the junction unmatched. Per germline, CDR1 SGHAT and CDR2 FQNNGV. The CDR3 sequence is CASSPQREGTQYF. DNA for the CDR3: TGTGCCAGCAGCCCCCAGCGGGAGGGGACCCAGTACTTC. Complete variable domain (other parts from reference TRBV11-2 and TRBJ2-5): EAGVAQSPRYKIIEKRQSVAFWCNPISGHATLYWYQQILGQGPKLLIQFQNNGVVDDSQLPKDRFSAERLKGVDSTLKIQPAKLEDSAVYLCASSPQREGTQYFGPGTRLLVL.

The chain joins TRBV7-2 to TRBJ2-5, with D tentatively TRBD2 (5 bases). Germline assignment: CDR1 SGHTA and CDR2 FQGNSA. The V gene lost 5 bases and the J gene lost 5 bases, with 12 bases spanning the gap. The length of the CDR3 is 13 residues. The DNA for the CDR3 is TGTGCCAGCAGCACCGGAGGCCGGGAGACCCAGTACTTC. Protein sequence: CASSTGGRETQYF.